This passage covers 29 T cell receptor beta chains from one sample sequenced in a study of cytomegalovirus exposure and HLA in healthy donors. Profiled with immunoSEQ multiplex PCR; TCRdb holds only in-frame clones, not every one. The table records hundreds of thousands of clones, 86% of them present only once. Sequencing used PBMCs. All receptors derive from a woman aged 18-29 years in good health and CMV-seronegative.

This sequence joins TRBV6-6 and TRBJ1-2; TRBD1 might be the D (6 bases). The CDR3 extends over 15 amino acids. Germline values: CDR1 MNHNY, CDR2 SVGAGI (reference sequence). Trimming took off 6 bases at V and 1 base at J, with 15 bases between the two ends. CDR3 in DNA: TGTGCCAGCAGAAGACAGGCGGTCTTTAACTATGGCTACACCTTC. Protein product: CASRRQAVFNYGYTF.

This clone was seen once. V and J are TRBV5-4 and TRBJ2-5; the match to TRBD2 covers 7 bases. CDR1 and CDR2 from the germline V gene are SGHNT and YYREEE (reference sequence). The CDR3 runs to 15 residues. J was trimmed by 4 bases and V by 0 bases; bases with no gene match: 6. The CDR3 is CASSLAGGSGETQYF. The CDR3 bases are TGTGCCAGCAGCTTGGCCGGGGGGAGTGGAGAGACCCAGTACTTC.

This rearrangement joins TRBV7-9 to TRBJ2-1, with 7 bases fitting TRBD1. Germline V CDR1 and CDR2: SEHNR, FQNEAQ (reference sequence). The CDR3 runs 15 residues. Losses at the gene ends were 5 bases for V and 5 bases for J; bases not matched to a gene: 9. CDR3 in amino acids: CASSHDRVADNEQFF. The CDR3 DNA follows: TGTGCCAGCAGCCACGACAGGGTGGCGGACAATGAGCAGTTCTTC.

V usage is TRBV11-3 and J usage is TRBJ2-1, with 8 nucleotides matching TRBD2. V dropped 2 bases and J dropped 5; count of bases not matched to a gene: 5. The CDR3 covers 15 residues. Germline lookup yields CDR1 SGHNT and CDR2 YENEEA. The CDR3 DNA is TGTGCCAGCAGCTTATTGACTAGCGCTGACAATGAGCAGTTCTTC. As protein: CASSLLTSADNEQFF.

The CDR3 is CASSPGGATEAFF. The CDR3, as DNA: TGTGCCAGCAGCCCGGGGGGAGCTACTGAAGCTTTCTTT. The rearrangement uses TRBV11-2 and TRBJ1-1, with D possibly being TRBD1 (5 bases). The CDR3 is 13 amino acids. The germline V gene encodes CDR1 SGHAT and CDR2 FQNNGV. V lost 5 bases to trimming and J lost 5 bases, with 12 bases between them.

The V gene is TRBV28, the J gene TRBJ2-1; 8 nucleotides align to TRBD2. CDR3 size: 15 residues. The trim removed 5 bases at V and 1 base at J, leaving 4 bases unmatched. CDR1 is MDHEN and CDR2 is SYDVKM in the germline V gene. The CDR3 loop reads CASSPSGGSYNEQFF. The DNA of the CDR3 is TGTGCCAGCAGTCCCTCGGGGGGGTCCTACAATGAGCAGTTCTTC.

The V call is TRBV6-1, the J call TRBJ2-7; possibly TRBD1 for D (8 bases). The CDR3 extends over 15 amino acids. Germline V lookup: CDR1 MNHNS, CDR2 SASEGT. V was shortened by 1 base and J by 2 bases, with 12 bases between the two germline ends. The CDR3 nucleotides read TGTGCCAGCAGTGAAGGGGGGGGACAGGCCTACGAGCAGTACTTC. Its translation: CASSEGGGQAYEQYF.

The chain links TRBV14 to TRBJ2-7, with 10 bases aligning to TRBD2. J was trimmed by 13 bases and V by 2 bases; bases with no gene match: 5. The CDR3 totals 12 residues. The germline V gene encodes CDR1 SGHDN and CDR2 FVKESK. The CDR3 sequence is CASSQRGLAAYF. DNA of the CDR3: TGTGCCAGCAGCCAACGAGGACTAGCGGCATACTTC.

The CDR3 reads CASSIRTENAGKLFF. The CDR3 DNA follows: TGTGCCAGCAGTATCCGGACAGAGAACGCGGGAAAACTGTTTTTT. The V gene is TRBV6-1, the J gene TRBJ1-4; tentative D call: TRBD1 (6 bases). The CDR3 sequence is 15 residues long. In germline, CDR1 is MNHNS, CDR2 SASEGT. Trimming left V 5 bases short and J 10 bases short, with 20 bases between.

This chain connects TRBV4-1 to TRBJ2-7; 12 bases map to TRBD2. Losses at the gene ends were 5 bases for V and 2 bases for J; bases not matched to a gene: 4. The CDR3 totals 15 residues. CDR1 and CDR2 (germline): MGHRA, YSYEKL. The CDR3 protein is CASSYGLAGTYEQYF. The CDR3 region has the DNA TGCGCCAGCAGCTACGGACTAGCGGGAACCTACGAGCAGTACTTC.

This chain uses TRBV4-1 with TRBJ2-1; 7 bases fit TRBD2. CDR1 MGHRA and CDR2 YSYEKL come from the germline V gene. CDR3 length: 13 amino acids. V trimming: 4 bases; J trimming: 9 bases; junction bases outside the gene matches: 6. The DNA of the CDR3 is TGCGCCAGCAGCCCCCAGCGGGGCATTGAGCAGTTCTTC. This sequence encodes CASSPQRGIEQFF.

V usage is TRBV30 and J usage is TRBJ1-2, with a weak D call TRBD1 (5 bases). Germline V gene sequence: CDR1 GTSNPN, CDR2 SVGIG (reference sequence). Trimming took 2 bases from V and 2 from J, leaving 18 bases between them. The CDR3 sequence is 16 residues long. The CDR3 DNA follows: TGTGCCTGGAGTTTGTCTGGGGCCCCCAACAACTATGGCTACACCTTC. As protein: CAWSLSGAPNNYGYTF.

The V and J genes are TRBV6-1 and TRBJ1-1; tentatively, D is TRBD1 (5 bases). Germline assignment: CDR1 MNHNS and CDR2 SASEGT. The ends were cut back, 6 bases at V and 10 bases at J, with 18 bases in the middle. The CDR3 sequence is 13 residues long. CDR3 DNA: TGTGCCAGCAGGGGACTTCCGAAAGAAGGAGCTTTCTTT. Translating gives CASRGLPKEGAFF.

V usage is TRBV28 and J usage is TRBJ1-6, with TRBD1 matching over 7 bases. Germline CDR1 and CDR2: MDHEN and SYDVKM. This CDR3 is built from 14 residues. The ends lost 3 bases at V and 9 bases at J; junction bases unmatched: 5. The CDR3: CASSFTTGFSPLHF. CDR3 DNA sequence: TGTGCCAGCAGTTTTACGACAGGGTTTTCACCCCTCCACTTT.

In this sample, this clone turned up a few times. V is TRBV10-2 and J is TRBJ2-2; TRBD2 matches at 7 bases. Trimming at V came to 0 bases and at J to 4 bases, leaving 2 bases not matched to a gene. This CDR3 has 15 residues. Per germline, CDR1 WSHSY and CDR2 SAAADI. Written as DNA, the CDR3 is TGCGCCAGCAGTGAGTCTTCTAGCGGCACCGGGGAGCTGTTTTTT. This translates into CASSESSSGTGELFF.

The rearrangement joins TRBV28 to TRBJ1-1, with D tentatively TRBD1 (6 bases). Trimming left V 0 bases short and J 2 bases short, with 7 bases between. Germline CDR1 and CDR2: MDHEN and SYDVKM. The CDR3 loop spans 14 amino acids. The DNA of the CDR3 is TGTGCCAGCAGTTTATGGGACAGAAACACTGAAGCTTTCTTT. Translating gives CASSLWDRNTEAFF.

V gene TRBV30 combines with J gene TRBJ1-3; D perhaps matches TRBD1 (5 bases). The V end lost 0 bases, the J end lost 0 bases, and 9 bases lay between the germline ends. The length of the CDR3 is 15 residues. The germline CDR1 and CDR2 sequences are GTSNPN and SVGIG (reference sequence). The CDR3 sequence: CAWSVQEVSGNTIYF. The CDR3 bases are TGTGCCTGGAGTGTACAGGAAGTCTCTGGAAACACCATATATTTT. Combining the CDR3 with reference TRBV30 and TRBJ1-3 gives the whole variable domain SQTIHQWPATLVQPVGSPLSLECTVEGTSNPNLYWYRQAAGRGLQLLFYSVGIGQISSEVPQNLSASRPQDRQFILSSKKLLLSDSGFYLCAWSVQEVSGNTIYFGEGSWLTVV.

The chain couples TRBV10-3 to TRBJ1-5; 9 bases fit TRBD1. In germline, CDR1 is ENHRY, CDR2 SYGVKD. The J segment lost 7 bases and the V segment lost 2 bases, leaving 3 bases of the junction unmatched. The CDR3 totals 14 residues. The DNA of the CDR3 is TGTGCCATCAGTGAGGGACAGGGGTACCAGCCCCAGCATTTT. It specifies CAISEGQGYQPQHF.

The V gene is TRBV4-2, the J gene TRBJ2-2, with TRBD2 identical over 10 bases. Germline V gives CDR1 LGHNA, CDR2 YNFKEQ. The CDR3 totals 17 residues. The ends lost 1 base at V and 3 bases at J; junction bases unmatched: 5. The CDR3 coding sequence is TGTGCCAGCAGCCAAGGGCCTAGCGGGAGTTACACCGGGGAGCTGTTTTTT. This encodes CASSQGPSGSYTGELFF.

This chain uses TRBV6-1 with TRBJ1-2, with D tentatively TRBD1 (5 bases). Trimming pared 2 bases from V and 4 bases from J, leaving 8 bases between. Germline CDR1 MNHNS, CDR2 SASEGT. The CDR3 totals 13 residues. The CDR3 coding sequence is TGTGCCAGCAGTGAACAGGGTTTCTATGGCTACACCTTC. Translation: CASSEQGFYGYTF.

V and J are TRBV28 and TRBJ1-1; 7 bases agree with TRBD1. Germline lookup yields CDR1 MDHEN and CDR2 SYDVKM. V gave up 6 bases and J gave up 0 bases; unmatched junction bases: 10. The CDR3 runs 16 residues. The CDR3, as DNA: TGTGCCAGCAGCCCAGGGGGATACGGCATGAACACTGAAGCTTTCTTT. Translation gives CASSPGGYGMNTEAFF. Full variable domain (outside the CDR3, taken from reference TRBV28 and TRBJ1-1): DVKVTQSSRYLVKRTGEKVFLECVQDMDHENMFWYRQDPGLGLRLIYFSYDVKMKEKGDIPEGYSVSREKKERFSLILESASTNQTSMYLCASSPGGYGMNTEAFFGQGTRLTVV.

The chain's CDR3 is CASSPEGGGAYEQYF. The CDR3, as DNA: TGTGCCAGTAGCCCTGAGGGCGGGGGGGCCTACGAGCAGTACTTC. The genes are TRBV19 and TRBJ2-7, with 9 bases matching TRBD2. Germline V gene sequence: CDR1 LNHDA, CDR2 SQIVND (reference sequence). V was pared by 6 bases and J by 2 bases, with 8 bases of the junction left unmatched. The CDR3 is 15 amino acids.

CDR3 amino acids: CAWSKPPSREQTDTQYF. The CDR3 DNA follows: TGTGCCTGGAGTAAGCCACCCAGCCGGGAGCAAACAGATACGCAGTATTTT. The chain has TRBV30 and TRBJ2-3; maybe TRBD2 (6 bases). V was trimmed by 2 bases and J by 3 bases, leaving 21 bases between them. The CDR3 has 17 amino acids. The germline gives CDR1 GTSNPN, CDR2 SVGIG (reference sequence).

The chain carries TRBV9 and TRBJ1-2; the D is unclear. The V end was cut by 3 bases, the J end by 4 bases, with 19 bases between. The CDR3 sequence is 16 residues long. Germline loops: CDR1 SGDLS, CDR2 YYNGEE. This CDR3 is CASSGRTGNLGYGYTF. Written as DNA, the CDR3 is TGTGCCAGCAGCGGACGGACGGGGAACCTTGGCTATGGCTACACCTTC.

The rearrangement uses TRBV6-6 and TRBJ2-1, with 9 nucleotides matching TRBD2. Trimming removed 0 bases from V and 10 bases from J; junction bases left unmatched: 7. This CDR3 comprises 15 residues. Looked up from germline, CDR1 is MNHNY and CDR2 is SVGAGI (reference sequence). CDR3 nucleotide sequence: TGTGCCAGCAGTTACTCGCTAGCGGGATGGGACGAGCAGTTCTTC. Translation gives CASSYSLAGWDEQFF.

This clone appeared a few times. The V gene is TRBV30, the J gene TRBJ1-5; D might be TRBD1 (5 bases). The CDR3 extends over 13 amino acids. Trimming took off 0 bases at V and 4 bases at J, with 7 bases between the two ends. The germline V gene has CDR1 GTSNPN and CDR2 SVGIG (reference sequence). The CDR3 bases are TGTGCCTGGAGTGTAGGGGCTAATCAGCCCCAGCATTTT. It codes for CAWSVGANQPQHF.

The count of this clone is one. V gene TRBV14 combines with J gene TRBJ1-6; 7 bases agree with TRBD1. Unmatched junction bases numbered 5, after V lost 2 bases and J lost 7 bases. The CDR3 runs to 15 residues. Germline CDR1 SGHDN, CDR2 FVKESK. CDR3 DNA sequence: TGTGCCAGCAGCCAACAAGACAGGGTGAATTCACCCCTCCACTTT. This encodes CASSQQDRVNSPLHF. The full variable domain, rest sourced from reference TRBV14 and TRBJ1-6, is EAGVTQFPSHSVIEKGQTVTLRCDPISGHDNLYWYRRVMGKEIKFLLHFVKESKQDESGMPNNRFLAERTGGTYSTLKVQPAELEDSGVYFCASSQQDRVNSPLHFGNGTRLTVT.

The J gene is TRBJ2-3, the V gene TRBV4-2, with TRBD2 as a possible D gene (6 bases). Trimming left V 1 base short and J 4 bases short, with 18 bases between. CDR1 and CDR2 (germline): LGHNA, YNFKEQ. The CDR3 runs to 17 residues. CDR3 DNA sequence: TGTGCCAGCAGCCAAGGGACTATGGGCCTTGGCGCAGATACGCAGTATTTT. Translation: CASSQGTMGLGADTQYF.

The gene calls are TRBV5-8 and TRBJ2-7; TRBD2 aligns across 13 bases. The ends lost 3 bases at V and 2 bases at J; junction bases unmatched: 2. The CDR3 spans 15 residues. Germline V gene lookup returns CDR1 SGHTS and CDR2 YDEGEE. The CDR3: CASSSLAGGAYEQYF. The CDR3 nucleotides are TGTGCCAGCAGCTCACTAGCGGGAGGGGCCTACGAGCAGTACTTC.